The rows below give T cell receptor beta chains drawn from one sample of a study of control samples from healthy donors and cancer patients. Using immunoSEQ multiplex PCR, the repertoire was profiled, and TCRdb retains in-frame clones only, with some absent. The table lists about 150,000 clones, more than 85% of them singletons. Sequenced material: blood. These receptor sequences come from a middle-aged woman in good health. Both conserved end residues are part of each CDR3. Clone size, where shown, is once, few, many, or a class for clones that have expanded.

v_gene: TRBV7-3
abundance: -
j_gene: TRBJ1-1
CDR3aa: CASSLQSNTEAFF

v_gene: TRBV12-3/TRBV12-4
abundance: -
j_gene: TRBJ1-4
CDR3aa: CASSFPIGQLFF

v_gene: TRBV28
abundance: -
j_gene: TRBJ2-7
CDR3aa: CASSRRLAYEQYF

v_gene: TRBV6-5
abundance: once
j_gene: TRBJ2-1
CDR3aa: CASSLSGSSYNEQFF

v_gene: TRBV12-3/TRBV12-4
abundance: few
j_gene: TRBJ2-5
CDR3aa: CASSLGETQYF

v_gene: TRBV11-2
abundance: -
j_gene: TRBJ2-7
CDR3aa: CASGGGGRPVYEQYF

v_gene: TRBV24-1
abundance: once
j_gene: TRBJ2-5
CDR3aa: CATSDSRGPGETQYF

v_gene: TRBV9
abundance: -
j_gene: TRBJ1-2
CDR3aa: CASTMSQGQGGYTF

v_gene: TRBV2
abundance: -
j_gene: TRBJ1-1
CDR3aa: CASSMRQGETEAFF

v_gene: TRBV5-4
abundance: -
j_gene: TRBJ2-1
CDR3aa: CAGASSGGPVGNEQFF

v_gene: TRBV5-1
abundance: -
j_gene: TRBJ2-1
CDR3aa: CASSIAGEYNEQFF

v_gene: TRBV18
abundance: -
j_gene: TRBJ1-5
CDR3aa: CASSPPNQPQHF

v_gene: TRBV3-1/TRBV3-2
abundance: -
j_gene: TRBJ1-2
CDR3aa: CASSPLDLAGGYTF

v_gene: TRBV4-1
abundance: -
j_gene: TRBJ2-2
CDR3aa: CASSPRDRGGELFF